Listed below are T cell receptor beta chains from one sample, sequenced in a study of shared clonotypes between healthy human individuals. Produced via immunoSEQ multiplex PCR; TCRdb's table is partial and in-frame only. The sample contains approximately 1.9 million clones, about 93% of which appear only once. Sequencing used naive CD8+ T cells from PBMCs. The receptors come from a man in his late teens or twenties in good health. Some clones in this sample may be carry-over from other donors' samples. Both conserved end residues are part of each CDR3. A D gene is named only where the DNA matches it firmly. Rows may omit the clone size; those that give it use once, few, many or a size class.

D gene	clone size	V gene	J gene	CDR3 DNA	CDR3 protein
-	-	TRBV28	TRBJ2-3	TGTGCCAGCAGTTCACCGGGGTCGACAGATACGCAGTATTTT	CASSSPGSTDTQYF
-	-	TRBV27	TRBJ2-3	TGTGCCAGCAGTTATGGCGACCCTAGCACAGATACGCAGTATTTT	CASSYGDPSTDTQYF
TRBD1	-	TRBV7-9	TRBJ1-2	TGTGCCAGCAGCCCCTCCCCCCAGGACAGGGGCTATGGCTACACCTTC	CASSPSPQDRGYGYTF
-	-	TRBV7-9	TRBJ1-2	TGTGCCAGCAGCCCGGCAGTGGGGACGGTGGACTACACCTTC	CASSPAVGTVDYTF
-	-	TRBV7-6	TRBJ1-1	TGTGCCAGCAGCCCGGGGGGAAACACTGAAGCTTTCTTT	CASSPGGNTEAFF
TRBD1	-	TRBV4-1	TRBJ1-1	TGCGCCAGCAGCCAAGGGACAGGGCTGGACACTGAAGCTTTCTTT	CASSQGTGLDTEAFF
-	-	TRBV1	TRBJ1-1	TGCACCAGCAGCCAAGAAGGATTTCAAATGTGGGCCACTGAAGCTTTCTTT	CTSSQEGFQMWATEAFF
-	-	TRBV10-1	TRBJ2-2	TGCGCCAGCAGTGAGGTTTTGGGGCAGCCGGACCGGGAGCTGTTTTTT	CASSEVLGQPDRELFF
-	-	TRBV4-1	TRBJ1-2	TGCGCCAGCAGCCCCCCCCGGGCCACCTTACCATATGGCTACACCTTC	CASSPPRATLPYGYTF
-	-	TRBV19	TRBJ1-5	TGTGCCGCTAAGGACAGAAGCAATCAGCCCCAGCATTTT	CAAKDRSNQPQHF
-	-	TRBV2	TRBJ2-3	TGTGCCAGCAGCCCCCGGGACGGAATAGGCCATACGCAGTATTTT	CASSPRDGIGHTQYF
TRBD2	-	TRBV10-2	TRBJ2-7	TGCGCCAGCAGTTATAGCGGGAGGGCGGGCGAGCAGTACTTC	CASSYSGRAGEQYF
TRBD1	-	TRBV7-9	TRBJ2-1	TGTGCCAGCAGCCTGGGGGACAGACAGTTCTTC	CASSLGDRQFF
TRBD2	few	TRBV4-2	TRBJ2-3	TGTGCCAGCAGCCAACTAGCTAGCGGGAGGGCCACAGATACGCAGTATTTT	CASSQLASGRATDTQYF
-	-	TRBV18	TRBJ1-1	TGTGCCAGCTCACCACCGGGACTGAAGAACACTGAAGCTTTCTTT	CASSPPGLKNTEAFF
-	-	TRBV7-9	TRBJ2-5	TGTGCCAGCAGCTTAGGGGTACAGGGTAAAGAGACCCAGTACTTC	CASSLGVQGKETQYF
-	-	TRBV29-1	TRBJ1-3	TGCAGCGTTTCGGACTCCCACTCTGGAAACACCATATATTTT	CSVSDSHSGNTIYF
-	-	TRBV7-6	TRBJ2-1	TGTGCCAGCAGCTTAGCGCTTTCCTGGAGCAATGAGCAGTTCTTC	CASSLALSWSNEQFF
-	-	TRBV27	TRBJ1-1	TGTGCCAGCAGCTCACCCTTGGGAGCTTTCTTT	CASSSPLGAFF
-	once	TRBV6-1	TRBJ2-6	TGTGCCAGCAGTGAAAGTACCCCATTCAACGTCCTGACTTTC	CASSESTPFNVLTF
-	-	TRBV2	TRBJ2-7	TGTGCCACACACGACTCTGCCTACGAGCAGTACTTC	CATHDSAYEQYF
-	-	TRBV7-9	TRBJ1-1	TGTGCCAGCGACGAAGCCTTGAACACTGAAGCTTTCTTT	CASDEALNTEAFF
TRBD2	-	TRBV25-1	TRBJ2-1	TGTGCCAGCAGTGTTCGGGGGGACTCCTACAATGAGCAGTTCTTC	CASSVRGDSYNEQFF
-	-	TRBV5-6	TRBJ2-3	TGTGCCAGCAGCTTCGGGGGTAGCGGATTCACAGATACGCAGTATTTT	CASSFGGSGFTDTQYF
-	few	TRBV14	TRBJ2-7	TGTGCCAGCAGCCAAACCGCAGGCCACGAGCAGTACTTC	CASSQTAGHEQYF
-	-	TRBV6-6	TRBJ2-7	TGTGCCAGCAGTTACGGCGGGCCCAAAACGGGAGAGCAGTACTTC	CASSYGGPKTGEQYF
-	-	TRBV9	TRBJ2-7	TGTGCCAGCAGCGCCGGGGGAAGCTCCTACGAGCAGTACTTC	CASSAGGSSYEQYF
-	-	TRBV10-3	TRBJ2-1	TGTGCCATCAGCCCGGGAACAGCTCCCTACAATGAGCAGTTCTTC	CAISPGTAPYNEQFF
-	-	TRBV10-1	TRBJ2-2	TGCGCCAGCGGCAGGGTTGACGGGGAGCTGTTTTTT	CASGRVDGELFF
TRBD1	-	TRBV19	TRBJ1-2	TGTGCCAGTAGCCGGTGGGACAGGGCCGACCTTCGGTATGGCTACACCTTC	CASSRWDRADLRYGYTF
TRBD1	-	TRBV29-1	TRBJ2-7	TGCAGCGTTGAGGACAGGGAGAGATACGAGCAGTACTTC	CSVEDRERYEQYF
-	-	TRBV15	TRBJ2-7	TGTGCCACCAGCGGAAGCGTTATAAACCCTAGAGGCGAGCAGTACTTC	CATSGSVINPRGEQYF
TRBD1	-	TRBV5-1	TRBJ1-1	TGCGCCAGCAGCTTTACTATGACAGGGGTGAACACTGAAGCTTTCTTT	CASSFTMTGVNTEAFF
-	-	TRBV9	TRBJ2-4	TGTGCCAGCAGCGCCGGGGGACGAGGTGGCATTCAGTACTTC	CASSAGGRGGIQYF
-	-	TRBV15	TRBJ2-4	TGTGCCACCAGCAGGGGGACTGGGGTGGACATTCAGTACTTC	CATSRGTGVDIQYF
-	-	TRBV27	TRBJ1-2	TGTGCCAGTGGGTTAGGATTAAACTATGGCTACACCTTC	CASGLGLNYGYTF
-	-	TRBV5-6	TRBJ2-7	TGTGCCAGCAGCGCGGAGGGTACCTACGAGCAGTACTTC	CASSAEGTYEQYF
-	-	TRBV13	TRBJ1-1	TGTGCCAGCAGCCTCGGGGGGATGAACACTGAAGCTTTCTTT	CASSLGGMNTEAFF
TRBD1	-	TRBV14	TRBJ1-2	TGTGCCAGCAGCCAAGATAAGAGGACAGGGCGGTGGGGCTACACCTTC	CASSQDKRTGRWGYTF
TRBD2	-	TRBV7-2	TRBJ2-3	TGTGCCAGCAGCTCGATAGCGGGAGGTTGGGGAGATACGCAGTATTTT	CASSSIAGGWGDTQYF
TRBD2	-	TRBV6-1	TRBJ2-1	TGTGCCAGCAGTGGGGGACTAGCGGGAGCCCCTGAGCAGTTCTTC	CASSGGLAGAPEQFF
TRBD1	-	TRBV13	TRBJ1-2	TGTGCCAGCAGCCCTTCCGGGACAGGGGGATTTAACTATGGCTACACCTTC	CASSPSGTGGFNYGYTF
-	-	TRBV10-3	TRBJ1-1	TGTGCCATTACAGAAACAGTCCGGAACACTGAAGCTTTCTTT	CAITETVRNTEAFF
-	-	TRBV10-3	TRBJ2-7	TGTGCCATCAGTGAGCCTACGGGTTACGAGCAGTACTTC	CAISEPTGYEQYF
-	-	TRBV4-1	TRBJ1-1	TGCGCCAGCAGCCAGGGTACGGCGAACACTGAAGCTTTCTTT	CASSQGTANTEAFF
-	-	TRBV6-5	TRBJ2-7	TGTGCCAGCAGTTCCCTGGATGGGCCCTACGAGCAGTACTTC	CASSSLDGPYEQYF
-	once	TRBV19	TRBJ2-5	TGTGCCAGTAGTTCCCGTTATGGGGGAAGGGGGAAAGAGACCCAGTACTTC	CASSSRYGGRGKETQYF
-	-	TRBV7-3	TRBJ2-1	TGTGCCAGCAGCTTAACGACTGCCCATCCAACCTACAATGAGCAGTTCTTC	CASSLTTAHPTYNEQFF
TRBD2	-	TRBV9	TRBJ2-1	TGTGCCAGCAGCGCTTTTTGGGGGAGGGCCGACAATGAGCAGTTCTTC	CASSAFWGRADNEQFF
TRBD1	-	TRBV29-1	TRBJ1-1	TGCGGCACCCTCGGGGGGGACAGGAACACTGAAGCTTTCTTT	CGTLGGDRNTEAFF
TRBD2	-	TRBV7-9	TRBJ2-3	TGTGCCAGCAGCGTTGGGACTAGCGGGAGCACAGATACGCAGTATTTT	CASSVGTSGSTDTQYF
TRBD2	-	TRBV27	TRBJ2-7	TGTGCCAGCGCCTTTGGGACTAGTCGGACCGAGCAGTACTTC	CASAFGTSRTEQYF
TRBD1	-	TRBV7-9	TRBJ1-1	TGTGCCAGCAGCTCCTTACTTTCCCCGGGACAGAAAATGGCTTTCTTT	CASSSLLSPGQKMAFF
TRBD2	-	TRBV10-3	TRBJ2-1	TGTGCCATCAGCGGGACTAGCGGACACAATGAGCAGTTCTTC	CAISGTSGHNEQFF